A single sample is the source of the 7 T cell receptor beta chains below, sequenced in a study of blood T cell repertoires in COVID-19. The assay was immunoSEQ multiplex PCR, and TCRdb's table has in-frame clones only and misses some. The table includes about 100,000 clones, approximately 86% detected once. The specimen sequenced was peripheral blood. These receptors came from a man aged 50-60 years with active or convalescent COVID-19.

This chain links TRBV3-1 (or the pseudogene TRBV3-2) with TRBJ1-2; TRBD1 aligns across 8 bases. This CDR3 has 14 amino acids. The V gene's germline CDR1 is LGHDT and CDR2 YNNKEL (reference sequence). J was trimmed by 7 bases and V by 6 bases; bases with no gene match: 10. Here the CDR3 reads CASRLTGEDSGYTF. CDR3 in DNA: TGTGCCAGCAGGCTGACAGGGGAAGACTCTGGCTACACCTTC.

The chain joins TRBV5-1 to TRBJ2-1; tentatively, D is TRBD1 (8 bases). Per the germline V gene, CDR1 is SGHRS and CDR2 is YFSETQ. V was cut by 3 bases and J by 4 bases, with 17 bases left in between. This CDR3 region has 16 residues. The CDR3 reads CASSSATGEGYNEQFF. CDR3 nucleotide sequence: TGCGCCAGCAGCTCGGCGACAGGGGAGGGATACAATGAGCAGTTCTTC.

The chain employs TRBV29-1 and TRBJ2-5, with no clear D. V dropped 5 bases and J dropped 7 bases, with 17 bases sitting between them. Germline CDR1 and CDR2: SQVTM and ANQGSEA. The CDR3 has 13 amino acids. CDR3 protein: CSVNEESWLTQYF. For the CDR3, the DNA is TGCAGCGTTAATGAGGAGTCATGGTTGACCCAGTACTTC.

The CDR3 loop is CSVLTGEVTDTQYF. CDR3 nucleotide sequence: TGCAGCGTTCTGACGGGTGAAGTGACAGATACGCAGTATTTT. The gene calls are TRBV29-1 and TRBJ2-3; D unresolved. Trimming removed 5 bases from V and 3 bases from J, with 15 bases in between. Germline V CDR1 and CDR2: SQVTM, ANQGSEA. The CDR3 consists of 14 residues.

This sequence joins TRBV6-2 or TRBV6-3 and TRBJ2-5, with D perhaps matching TRBD2 (5 bases). The germline gives CDR1 MNHEY, CDR2 SVGEGT. CDR3 length: 15 amino acids. Trimming cost V 0 bases and J 1 base, with 9 bases left between them. This CDR3 is CASSYSGNAQETQYF. CDR3 DNA: TGTGCCAGCAGTTACTCCGGGAATGCCCAAGAGACCCAGTACTTC.

On this clone itself: An end of the junction does not agree with germline; a read error may underlie this. The V gene is TRBV19, the J gene TRBJ1-1, with D hard to call. Per the germline V gene, CDR1 is LNHDA and CDR2 is SQIVND (reference sequence). This CDR3 is built from 13 residues. In nucleotides, the CDR3 is TGTACCAGTAGTATAAACAGGAACACTGAAGCTTTCTTT. Translating gives CTSSINRNTEAFF.

The gene calls are TRBV7-2 and TRBJ2-1; 13 nucleotides align to TRBD2. CDR3 length equals 15 residues. Germline V gene data show CDR1 as SGHTA and CDR2 as FQGNSA. The V segment lost 5 bases and the J segment 6 bases; nucleotides outside the gene matches: 4. CDR3 nucleotide sequence: TGTGCCAGCAGCGGTCGGACTAGCGGGAGCAATGAGCAGTTCTTC. It specifies CASSGRTSGSNEQFF.